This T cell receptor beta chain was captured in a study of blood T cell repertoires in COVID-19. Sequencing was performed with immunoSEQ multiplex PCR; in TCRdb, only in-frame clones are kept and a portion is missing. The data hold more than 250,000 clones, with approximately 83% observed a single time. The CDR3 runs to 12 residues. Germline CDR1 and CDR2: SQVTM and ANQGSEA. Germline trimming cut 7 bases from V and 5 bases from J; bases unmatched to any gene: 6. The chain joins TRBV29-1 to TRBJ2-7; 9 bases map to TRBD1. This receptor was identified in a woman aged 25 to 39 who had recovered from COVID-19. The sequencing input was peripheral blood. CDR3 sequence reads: CSGGQGSDEQYF. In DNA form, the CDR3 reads TGCAGCGGGGGACAGGGCAGCGACGAGCAGTACTTC.